This entry describes one T cell receptor beta chain. This record belongs to a study of OX40 agonist ivuxolimab in advanced cancers. Study in general: Partial responses were recorded for three patients, including one with hepatocellular carcinoma and two with cutaneous melanoma.

Patients who had autoimmune disease history or got systemic immunosuppression were left out. TCRdb keeps only in-frame clones here, not all; method: immunoSEQ multiplex PCR. Altogether 6,000 to 8,000 clones are present, 94% being singletons, with the ten largest covering approximately 10%. The receptor comes from an adult with an advanced solid tumor such as melanoma, head and neck, liver or kidney cancer. The starting material was CD4+ or CD8+ T cells sorted from blood, obtained in a trial of the OX40 agonist ivuxolimab.

Here the CDR3 reads CASAGTTMYEQYF. The DNA of the CDR3 is TGTGCCAGCGCCGGGACCACGATGTACGAGCAGTACTTC. V usage is TRBV28 and J usage is TRBJ2-7, with D perhaps assigned TRBD1 or TRBD2 (5 bases each). The CDR3 sequence is 13 residues long. V lost 8 bases, J lost 4 bases, and 15 bases lay in between. Per germline, CDR1 MDHEN and CDR2 SYDVKM.